Judged by abundance, the clone carrying this T cell receptor beta chain is medium-sized. The antigen is undetermined. Sample time point: sample taken at primary tumor resection. This record belongs to a study of spatial heterogeneity in lung cancer. V was pared by 1 base and J by 3 bases, with 7 bases between. Looked up from germline, CDR1 is SEHNR and CDR2 is FQNEAQ (reference sequence). This CDR3 is 13 amino acids long. The study's findings and limits: Expanded intratumoral alpha and beta TCR counts tracked tumor mutation counts.

Every TCR cDNA molecule carried a tag that served as a unique molecular identifier. TCRdb re-called the 5' RACE reads with MiXCR, one entry per CDR3 protein. In the table there are about 8,800 distinct CDR3 sequences, more than 3.5% of which are singletons. This clonotype was sampled from a female donor with early-stage non-small cell lung cancer. This chain uses TRBV7-9 with TRBJ2-7; possibly TRBD2 for D (6 bases). This specimen was lung tumor tissue, taken at surgery. CDR3 residues: CASSLEAGYEQYF. The CDR3 DNA sequence: TGTGCCAGCAGCTTAGAAGCGGGCTACGAGCAGTACTTC. The variable domain in full, completed from reference TRBV7-9 and TRBJ2-7, reads DTGVSQNPRHKITKRGQNVTFRCDPISEHNRLYWYRQTLGQGPEFLTYFQNEAQLEKSRLLSDRFSAERPKGSFSTLEIQRTEQGDSAMYLCASSLEAGYEQYFGPGTRLTVT.